Listed below are T cell receptor beta chains from one sample, sequenced in a study of T cell responses to AZD1222 COVID-19 vaccine. The repertoire was sequenced with immunoSEQ multiplex PCR; TCRdb's copy has only in-frame clones and lacks some. The sample includes around 190,000 clones, about 90% of them seen just once. Here the sequenced sample was peripheral blood, taken 28 days after the second AZD1222 dose. The source is an adult who received the AZD1222 COVID-19 vaccine. The CDR3 runs from the conserved cysteine through the conserved F or W. The D gene is left open where the match is weak. Not every row has a clone size; where given, it reads once, few, many or a size class.

TRBV6-5,once,TRBD1,TRBJ1-4,CASSSRDSATNEKLFF,TGTGCCAGCAGTTCCCGGGACAGCGCAACTAATGAAAAACTGTTTTTT
TRBV28,NA,NA,TRBJ1-1,CASSLTENTEAFF,TGTGCCAGCAGCCTGACAGAGAACACTGAAGCTTTCTTT
TRBV6-5,NA,NA,TRBJ2-3,CASRAETDTQYF,TGTGCCAGCAGGGCAGAAACAGATACGCAGTATTTT
TRBV6-5,NA,NA,TRBJ1-2,CASSYLTGIDGYTF,TGTGCCAGCAGTTACCTTACAGGGATCGATGGCTACACCTTC
TRBV6-5,NA,TRBD1,TRBJ1-1,CASSSDRGRVAEAFF,TGTGCCAGCAGCTCGGACAGGGGGCGCGTGGCTGAAGCTTTCTTT
TRBV18,NA,TRBD1,TRBJ1-5,CASSPDRGGGQPQHF,TGTGCCAGCTCGCCCGACAGGGGAGGTGGTCAGCCCCAGCATTTT
TRBV2,NA,TRBD2,TRBJ2-1,CASTQGRGSSYNEQFF,TGTGCCAGCACCCAAGGGCGGGGGAGCTCCTACAATGAGCAGTTCTTC
TRBV5-1,NA,TRBD1,TRBJ2-7,CASSLGGQSSSYEQYF,TGCGCCAGCAGCTTGGGGGGACAGTCGAGCTCCTACGAGCAGTACTTC
TRBV6-5,NA,NA,TRBJ1-1,CASSYKVNTEAFF,TGTGCCAGCAGTTACAAAGTGAACACTGAAGCTTTCTTT
TRBV19,NA,NA,TRBJ1-1,CASASHLNTEAFF,TGTGCCAGTGCCAGTCACTTAAACACTGAAGCTTTCTTT
TRBV10-3,few,NA,TRBJ1-1,CAIRETYLNTEAFF,TGTGCCATCAGAGAGACATACCTGAACACTGAAGCTTTCTTT
TRBV2,once,NA,TRBJ2-7,CASWKGEQYF,TGTGCCAGCTGGAAGGGCGAGCAGTACTTC
TRBV11-1,once,TRBD1,TRBJ1-1,CASSSGTVKTEAFF,TGTGCCAGCAGCTCAGGGACAGTGAAAACTGAAGCTTTCTTT
TRBV9,NA,TRBD1,TRBJ1-2,CASSALSGTVGDGYTF,TGTGCCAGCAGCGCACTCTCCGGGACAGTTGGGGATGGCTACACCTTC
TRBV3-1/TRBV3-2,NA,NA,TRBJ2-1,CASSQGGQQFF,TGTGCCAGCAGCCAAGGAGGGCAACAGTTCTTC
TRBV3-1/TRBV3-2,NA,NA,TRBJ1-2,CASRRGEYGYTF,TGTGCCAGCAGGAGGGGGGAGTATGGCTACACCTTC
TRBV6-5,once,TRBD1,TRBJ1-2,CASSMDRGYGYTF,TGTGCCAGCAGTATGGACAGGGGCTATGGCTACACCTTC
TRBV5-4,once,NA,TRBJ2-1,CASSLASGADNEQFF,TGTGCCAGCAGCTTGGCTTCGGGGGCGGACAATGAGCAGTTCTTC
TRBV18,NA,NA,TRBJ1-2,CASSPSLDYGYTF,TGTGCCAGCTCACCATCGCTAGACTATGGCTACACCTTC
TRBV6-5,NA,NA,TRBJ2-7,CASSYASYEQYF,TGTGCCAGCAGTTACGCCTCCTACGAGCAGTACTTC
TRBV4-2,NA,NA,TRBJ1-1,CASSQGMEASEAFF,TGTGCCAGCAGCCAAGGGATGGAGGCGTCTGAAGCTTTCTTT
TRBV6-6,NA,TRBD2,TRBJ2-7,CASSLTKRGGSYEQYF,TGTGCCAGCAGTTTAACAAAGCGGGGGGGTTCCTACGAGCAGTACTTC
TRBV5-1,once,NA,TRBJ2-1,CASSLRLSYGEQFF,TGCGCCAGCAGCTTGAGGCTTAGTTACGGTGAGCAGTTCTTC
TRBV7-2,NA,TRBD2,TRBJ2-7,CASSSSLAEADEQYF,TGTGCCAGCAGCTCCTCACTAGCGGAGGCGGACGAGCAGTACTTC
TRBV7-6,NA,TRBD2,TRBJ2-7,CASSLSGGAGYEQYF,TGTGCCAGCAGCTTAAGCGGGGGAGCGGGCTACGAGCAGTACTTC
TRBV6-5,NA,NA,TRBJ2-7,CASSATGYEQYF,TGTGCCAGCAGCGCGACAGGCTACGAGCAGTACTTC
TRBV7-9,NA,TRBD1,TRBJ1-1,CASSIGTDTEAFF,TGTGCCAGCAGCATCGGGACAGACACTGAAGCTTTCTTT
TRBV5-1,once,TRBD1,TRBJ1-3,CASSNLGTASSGNTIYF,TGCGCCAGCAGCAACCTTGGGACAGCGAGCTCTGGAAACACCATATATTTT
TRBV18,NA,TRBD1,TRBJ2-1,CASSRTGTGGHEQFF,TGTGCCAGCTCCAGAACCGGGACAGGGGGACATGAGCAGTTCTTC
TRBV3-1/TRBV3-2,NA,NA,TRBJ1-6,CASSQGTGSPLHF,TGTGCCAGCAGCCAAGGTACTGGATCACCCCTCCACTTT
TRBV7-2,NA,TRBD2,TRBJ2-3,CASSLDTAGVLQYF,TGTGCCAGCAGCTTAGATACAGCGGGGGTTCTGCAGTATTTT
TRBV11-3,NA,TRBD2,TRBJ2-3,CASSVGGRRTDTQYF,TGTGCCAGCAGCGTCGGGGGGAGAAGGACAGATACGCAGTATTTT
TRBV7-9,NA,NA,TRBJ1-1,CASSLGQRTEAFF,TGTGCCAGCAGCTTAGGACAGCGGACAGAAGCTTTCTTT
TRBV2,NA,NA,TRBJ1-4,CASSEGRRVRPNEKLFF,TGTGCCAGCAGTGAAGGGCGCAGGGTACGGCCGAATGAAAAACTGTTTTTT
TRBV30,few,NA,TRBJ1-6,CAWSGPRQLLSPLHF,TGTGCCTGGAGTGGTCCCCGCCAACTCCTTTCACCCCTCCACTTT
TRBV5-1,NA,TRBD1,TRBJ2-1,CASSIEPGQFYNEQFF,TGCGCCAGCAGCATTGAACCGGGACAGTTCTACAATGAGCAGTTCTTC
TRBV9,NA,NA,TRBJ1-3,CASSPRGTGSTIYF,TGTGCCAGCAGCCCGCGGGGGACCGGGAGCACCATATATTTT
TRBV18,once,TRBD1,TRBJ1-5,CASSPPPGQSFNQPQHF,TGTGCCAGCTCACCACCCCCGGGACAGTCATTCAATCAGCCCCAGCATTTT
TRBV2,NA,NA,TRBJ1-1,CAGRDTANTEAFF,TGTGCCGGAAGGGACACCGCGAACACTGAAGCTTTCTTT
TRBV5-1,NA,NA,TRBJ1-3,CASSTGPNSGNTIYF,TGCGCCAGCAGCACCGGACCGAACTCTGGAAACACCATATATTTT
TRBV29-1,NA,NA,TRBJ2-2,CSVGVTGGGELFF,TGCAGCGTTGGAGTGACTGGAGGCGGGGAGCTGTTTTTT
TRBV6-2/TRBV6-3,NA,TRBD1,TRBJ1-5,CASSPLDRAIQPQHF,TGTGCCAGCAGTCCACTCGACAGGGCGATTCAGCCCCAGCATTTT
TRBV15,NA,NA,TRBJ2-3,CATSREGVGSSTDTQYF,TGTGCCACCAGCAGAGAAGGGGTCGGTTCTAGCACAGATACGCAGTATTTT
TRBV6-5,NA,NA,TRBJ1-6,CASSPGTQNSPLHF,TGTGCCAGCAGCCCCGGGACACAGAATTCACCCCTCCACTTT
TRBV6-4,few,NA,TRBJ1-5,CASSVAENQPQHF,TGTGCCAGCAGTGTTGCGGAAAACCAGCCCCAGCATTTT
TRBV14,NA,TRBD1,TRBJ1-3,CASSSNPRQGGLSGNTIYF,TGTGCCAGCAGCTCCAACCCGAGACAGGGGGGACTCTCTGGAAACACCATATATTTT
TRBV3-1/TRBV3-2,NA,TRBD1,TRBJ2-1,CASSQGSLGGDEQFF,TGTGCCAGCAGCCAAGGAAGCCTAGGGGGCGATGAGCAGTTCTTC
TRBV6-5,NA,TRBD1,TRBJ1-2,CASSTGTGYGYTF,TGTGCCAGCAGCACCGGGACAGGGTATGGCTACACCTTC
TRBV28,NA,NA,TRBJ1-2,CASRVGTHYGYTF,TGTGCCAGCAGGGTTGGGACCCACTATGGCTACACCTTC
TRBV28,NA,NA,TRBJ1-5,CASSKVTASNQPQHF,TGTGCCAGCAGCAAGGTGACAGCTAGCAATCAGCCCCAGCATTTT
TRBV29-1,NA,NA,TRBJ1-4,CSATPGFGANEKLFF,TGCAGCGCTACTCCCGGCTTCGGGGCTAATGAAAAACTGTTTTTT
TRBV30,once,TRBD2,TRBJ2-2,CAWSKGVPTSLGELFF,TGTGCCTGGAGTAAAGGGGTACCGACTAGCCTCGGGGAGCTGTTTTTT